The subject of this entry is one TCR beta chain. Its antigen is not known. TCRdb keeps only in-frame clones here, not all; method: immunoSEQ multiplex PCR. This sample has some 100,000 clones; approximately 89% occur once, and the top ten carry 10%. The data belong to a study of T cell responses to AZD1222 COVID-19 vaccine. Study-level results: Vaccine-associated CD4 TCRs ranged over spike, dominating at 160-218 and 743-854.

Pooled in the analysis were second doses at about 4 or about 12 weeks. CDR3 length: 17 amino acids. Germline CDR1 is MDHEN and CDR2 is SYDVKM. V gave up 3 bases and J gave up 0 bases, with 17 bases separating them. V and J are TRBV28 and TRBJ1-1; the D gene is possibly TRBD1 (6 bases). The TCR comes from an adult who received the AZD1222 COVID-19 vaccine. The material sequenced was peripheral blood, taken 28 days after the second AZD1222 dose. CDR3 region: CASSFWAATGVNTEAFF. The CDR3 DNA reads TGTGCCAGCAGTTTTTGGGCTGCGACAGGCGTGAACACTGAAGCTTTCTTT.